What follows are 26 T cell receptor beta chains derived from one specimen sequenced in a study of kidney transplant recipient with SARS-CoV-2 infection. Via MiXCR, TCRdb re-called the reads, giving one row per CDR3 protein. The table shows about 250,000 distinct CDR3 sequences, with 29% occurring only once. Sequencing was performed on a blood sample, taken at baseline and between days 110 and 120 from a kidney transplant recipient. The source is a male patient between 25 and 39 years old who had COVID-19 and was a kidney transplant recipient. Some T cells may possibly be graft donor cells.

This clonotype was counted only a few times. The gene calls are TRBV5-1 and TRBJ1-2; D unresolved. V was cut by 2 bases and J by 4 bases, with 12 bases left in between. CDR1 and CDR2 (germline): SGHRS, YFSETQ. This CDR3 comprises 14 residues. Written as DNA, the CDR3 is TGCGCCAGCAGCTTAGACTCACCCAGCTATGGCTACACCTTC. It codes for CASSLDSPSYGYTF.

This clonotype has a count of ten or more. The chain joins TRBV5-6 to TRBJ1-2; D gene unclear. Germline V CDR1 and CDR2: SGHDT, YYEEEE. V was clipped by 6 bases and J by 4 bases, with 22 bases between them. CDR3 length equals 16 residues. CDR3 coding DNA: TGTGCCAGCAACGAGTGCAATAGTCGAAAGACCTATGGCTACACCTTC. Its protein product is CASNECNSRKTYGYTF.

Remarks on this clonotype: A much larger clone lies one base from this, so it may be a read error. The chain combines TRBV7-9 with TRBJ1-1; unclear D gene. The CDR3 runs 13 residues. CDR1 and CDR2 (germline): SEHNR, FQNEAQ (reference sequence). The CDR3 DNA sequence: TGTGCCGGCAGCTTAGATATCAGCGCTGAAGCTTTCTTT. This encodes CAGSLDISAEAFF.

Points on this clonotype: Likely a read error: the CDR3 ends without its conserved phenylalanine or tryptophan. J is TRBJ2-1 and V is TRBV7-7; 9 nucleotides line up with TRBD1. This CDR3 is built from 16 residues. The germline V gene has CDR1 SSHAT and CDR2 FNYEAQ (reference sequence). This CDR3 reads CTSSLGPGQGYNEQFS. The CDR3 bases are TGTACTAGCAGCTTAGGACCGGGACAGGGTTACAATGAGCAGTTCTCC.

There are many counts of this clonotype. The chain uses TRBV25-1 and TRBJ1-1; D is perhaps TRBD1 (6 bases). The CDR3 has 14 amino acids. Germline-derived CDR1 and CDR2 are MGHDK and SYGVNS. V was shortened by 4 bases and J by 0 bases, with 9 bases between the two germline ends. DNA of the CDR3: TGTGCCAGCAGTGGGAGGGGGTTGAACACTGAAGCTTTCTTT. It specifies CASSGRGLNTEAFF.

Details on this clonotype: This clone may be a read error of a much larger clone one base away. The chain employs TRBV7-9 and TRBJ2-1; a possible D gene is TRBD2 (6 bases). The CDR3 loop spans 14 amino acids. Germline lookup yields CDR1 SEHNR and CDR2 FQNEAQ (reference sequence). V lost 3 bases and J 8 bases, leaving 14 bases between the germline ends. The CDR3 bases are TGTGCCAGCAGCTTGGAACGGGAGAACGATGAGCAGTTCTTC. It translates to CASSLERENDEQFF. Complete variable domain (other parts from reference TRBV7-9 and TRBJ2-1): DTGVSQNPRHKITKRGQNVTFRCDPISEHNRLYWYRQTLGQGPEFLTYFQNEAQLEKSRLLSDRFSAERPKGSFSTLEIQRTEQGDSAMYLCASSLERENDEQFFGPGTRLTVL.

Regarding this clonotype: One base away lies a much larger clone, so this may be a sequencing read error. This rearrangement joins TRBV25-1 to TRBJ1-2, with no clear D. Germline V CDR1 and CDR2: MGHDK, SYGVNS. Trimming shortened V by 5 bases and J by 4 bases, and 23 bases separated the two germline ends. The CDR3 runs to 17 residues. In DNA, the CDR3 is TGTGCCAGCAGTATAAGTGCAGAACTGGGAAGGACCTATGGCTACACCTTC. Amino acid sequence: CASSISAELGRTYGYTF.

This clonotype was picked up a small number of times. The chain recombines TRBV11-2 with TRBJ1-2; unclear D gene. Deletions cut 5 bases from V and 4 bases from J, with 23 bases between. This CDR3 spans 17 amino acids. CDR1 and CDR2 from the germline V gene are SGHAT and FQNNGV. CDR3 DNA sequence: TGTGCCAGCAGCCAACCCATAACAAGCAGAAAGACCTATGGCTACACCTTC. This translates into CASSQPITSRKTYGYTF. Complete variable domain (other parts from reference TRBV11-2 and TRBJ1-2): EAGVAQSPRYKIIEKRQSVAFWCNPISGHATLYWYQQILGQGPKLLIQFQNNGVVDDSQLPKDRFSAERLKGVDSTLKIQPAKLEDSAVYLCASSQPITSRKTYGYTFGSGTRLTVV.

Points on this clonotype: A read error may explain this, as a much larger clone is one base away. This chain links TRBV5-6 with TRBJ1-1; weak D call: TRBD1 (5 bases). CDR3 length equals 16 residues. Trimming left V 3 bases short and J 10 bases short, with 25 bases between. Germline V gives CDR1 SGHDT, CDR2 YYEEEE. In DNA, the CDR3 is TGTGCCAGCAGCTCAGGTCAGACAGAATTAAGTTCAGGAGCTTTCTTT. It specifies CASSSGQTELSSGAFF. The whole variable domain, filled in from reference TRBV5-6 and TRBJ1-1, reads DAGVTQSPTHLIKTRGQQVTLRCSPKSGHDTVSWYQQALGQGPQFIFQYYEEEERQRGNFPDRFSGHQFPNYSSELNVNALLLGDSALYLCASSSGQTELSSGAFFGQGTRLTVV.

This clonotype was detected many times. This rearrangement joins TRBV4-2 to TRBJ1-6, with D maybe TRBD1 (6 bases). V lost 1 base and J 5 bases, leaving 9 bases between the germline ends. CDR1 LGHNA and CDR2 YNFKEQ come from the germline V gene. CDR3 length: 15 amino acids. Here the CDR3 reads CASSQVSGDNSPLHF. The CDR3 nucleotides are TGTGCCAGCAGCCAAGTGTCAGGGGATAATTCACCCCTCCACTTT.

This clonotype was picked up many times. The gene calls are TRBV11-2 and TRBJ1-2; D unclear. From germline, CDR1 is SGHAT and CDR2 FQNNGV. The CDR3 length is 17 residues. Between the trimmed V and J ends, which lost 4 bases and 4 bases, there was a span of 22 bases. The CDR3 protein is CASSYYRTSRKTYGYTF. CDR3 bases: TGTGCCAGCAGCTATTACAGAACAAGCAGAAAGACCTATGGCTACACCTTC.

This clonotype was observed many times. J is TRBJ2-3 and V is TRBV21-1; the table's TRBD2 call for D was not verified on the DNA. TRBV21-1 is recorded as a pseudogene. This CDR3 is built from 17 residues. This CDR3 reads CASSNLLATVMQDTQYF. The CDR3 DNA sequence: TGTGCCAGCAGTAATCTTCTAGCTACAGTCATGCAAGATACGCAGTATTTT.

Points on this clonotype: A much larger clone sits a single nucleotide away, making a read error possible. The gene calls are TRBV23-1 and TRBJ1-6; no definite D call. TRBV23-1 qualifies as an ORF whose function is uncertain. The CDR3 loop spans 14 amino acids. The DNA for the CDR3 is TGCGCCAGCGGTCAGAGCTCCTATAATTCACCCCTCCACTTT. Protein sequence: CASGQSSYNSPLHF.

This clonotype has at least ten counts. This chain links TRBV3-1 with TRBJ1-1; D unclear. Germline V gives CDR1 LGHDT, CDR2 YNNKEL (reference sequence). The length of the CDR3 is 17 residues. Trimming cost V 3 bases and J 3 bases, with 20 bases left between them. This CDR3 reads CASSHTAPISIHTEAFF. The CDR3 bases are TGTGCCAGCAGCCATACCGCTCCCATTTCAATTCACACTGAAGCTTTCTTT.

This clonotype occurred many times. The chain uses TRBV5-6 and TRBJ2-2; D not certain. Between the trimmed V and J ends, which lost 3 bases and 2 bases, there was a span of 2 bases. From germline, CDR1 is SGHDT and CDR2 YYEEEE. The CDR3 is 12 residues long. DNA of the CDR3: TGTGCCAGCAGCTATAACACCGGGGAGCTGTTTTTT. Protein: CASSYNTGELFF.

This clonotype was counted ten times or more. The rearrangement links TRBV24-1 to TRBJ2-7, with D possibly matching TRBD2 (5 bases). The V gene lost 0 bases and the J gene lost 3 bases, with 5 bases spanning the gap. CDR3 length: 13 residues. CDR1 and CDR2 from the germline V gene are KGHDR and SFDVKD. CDR3 residues: CATSDLEGYEQYF. The CDR3 bases are TGTGCCACCAGTGATTTGGAGGGCTACGAGCAGTACTTC.

There are many counts of this clonotype. The chain employs TRBV24-1 and TRBJ1-1; 9 bases are a match to TRBD1. The CDR3 is 16 residues long. Germline CDR1 is KGHDR and CDR2 is SFDVKD. V lost 3 bases and J lost 4; bases outside the gene matches: 8. CDR3 in amino acids: CATSDTGTGSSTEAFF. The CDR3 DNA reads TGTGCCACCAGTGATACCGGGACAGGGTCGAGCACTGAAGCTTTCTTT.

On this clonotype: This could be a read error, since a much larger clone is one nucleotide away. DNA for the CDR3: TGTGCCAACAGCTTGACAGGGGGAAGCAATCAGCCCCAGCATTTT. Protein: CANSLTGGSNQPQHF. The chain joins TRBV5-6 to TRBJ1-5; 9 nucleotides agree with TRBD1. The V gene's germline CDR1 is SGHDT and CDR2 YYEEEE. This CDR3 comprises 15 residues.

In the case of this clonotype: This may come from a read error, since a much larger clone is one base off. CDR3 in amino acids: CASRGEGYIF. CDR3 DNA sequence: TGTGCCAGCAGAGGCGAGGGCTACATCTTC. This chain connects TRBV28 to TRBJ1-2, with no clear D. CDR3 size: 10 residues. CDR1 and CDR2 from the germline V gene are MDHEN and SYDVKM.

This clonotype was detected only a few times. CDR3 sequence reads: CASSQGRELPDTQYF. The CDR3 bases are TGCGCCAGCAGCCAGGGACGGGAACTGCCGGATACGCAGTATTTT. This chain joins TRBV5-1 and TRBJ2-3; TRBD1 or TRBD2 may be the D gene (5 bases each). The CDR3 contains 15 residues. The germline V gene has CDR1 SGHRS and CDR2 YFSETQ. The V and J ends lost 4 bases and 6 bases respectively, with 18 bases between them.

As regards this clonotype: This sequence may be a read error, since a much larger clone differs from it by one base. This rearrangement joins TRBV6-5 to TRBJ1-5; D is ambiguous. CDR3 length: 15 residues. CDR1 is MNHEY and CDR2 is SVGAGI in the germline V gene. Here the CDR3 reads CAGRLRGSSNQPQHF. DNA of the CDR3: TGTGCCGGCAGATTGAGAGGATCTAGCAATCAGCCCCAGCATTTT.

This clonotype was found once. Given a much more abundant clone one base away, this may be a read error. This chain links TRBV6-1 with TRBJ2-2, with D hard to call. Germline lookup yields CDR1 MNHNS and CDR2 SASEGT. The CDR3 runs to 16 residues. V gave up 1 base and J gave up 1 base, with 10 bases separating them. CDR3 DNA: TGTGCCAGCAGTGAAGAGCCGTCCTTGAACACCGGGGAGCTGTTTTTT. Residues: CASSEEPSLNTGELFF.

This clonotype has ten or more counts. The V and J genes are TRBV3-1 and TRBJ2-5; D unclear. The CDR3 contains 16 residues. Trimming shortened V by 3 bases and J by 0 bases, and 14 bases separated the two germline ends. Germline lookup yields CDR1 LGHDT and CDR2 YNNKEL (reference sequence). CDR3 nucleotides: TGTGCCAGCAGCCATGGATCCTCCGACCACCAAGAGACCCAGTACTTC. This encodes CASSHGSSDHQETQYF.

A note on this clonotype: One base away lies a much larger clone, so this may be a sequencing read error. The rearrangement links TRBV2 to TRBJ1-1; a possible D gene is TRBD1 (5 bases). This CDR3 comprises 13 residues. Germline CDR1 and CDR2: SNHLY and FYNNEI. CDR3 sequence reads: CANSDSRDTEAFF. CDR3 bases: TGTGCCAACAGTGATAGCAGGGACACTGAAGCTTTCTTT.

This clonotype was picked up many times. The chain has TRBV28 and TRBJ1-2; no firm D call. The V end was cut by 2 bases, the J end by 7 bases, with 11 bases between. The CDR3 covers 13 residues. The germline V gene encodes CDR1 MDHEN and CDR2 SYDVKM. The CDR3 region has the DNA TGTGCCAGCAGTTTACGAGGAGGGTCTGGCTACACCTTC. Protein sequence: CASSLRGGSGYTF.

This clonotype was detected many times. J is TRBJ2-2 and V is TRBV7-3, with D possibly matching TRBD1 (6 bases). From germline, CDR1 is SGHTA and CDR2 FQGTGA. This CDR3 is 14 amino acids long. The ends were cut back, 6 bases at V and 2 bases at J, with 10 bases in the middle. Here the CDR3 DNA reads TGTGCCAGCAGACGCAGGGGAAACACCGGGGAGCTGTTTTTT. Protein product: CASRRRGNTGELFF.